The 13 T cell receptor beta chains listed next were all sequenced from one sample in a study of Graves' ophthalmopathy and Graves' hyperthyroidism. RNA transcripts were the source from which TCR beta CDR3 regions were amplified. RT-PCR was first run with HTBI primers, then multiplex PCR in a second round. MiXCR, applied by TCRdb to the multiplex PCR reads, yields one record per CDR3 protein. The table records 200,000 to 300,000 distinct CDR3 sequences, 40% to 50% of them present only once. Sequencing was carried out using peripheral blood. The source is an adult man with Graves' ophthalmopathy.

This clonotype was detected only a few times. The J gene is TRBJ2-2, the V gene TRBV7-9; D remains ambiguous. The CDR3 is 12 residues long. CDR1 and CDR2 from the germline V gene are SEHNR and FQNEAQ (reference sequence). Deletions cut 5 bases from V and 7 bases from J, with 8 bases between. The CDR3 loop reads CASSRPGGELFF. The CDR3 DNA follows: TGTGCCAGCAGCCGCCCGGGCGGGGAGCTGTTTTTT.

In its sample, this clonotype was seen many times. The chain is built from TRBV29-1 and TRBJ2-5; 8 nucleotides match TRBD1. CDR3 length: 14 amino acids. V lost 6 bases and J lost 5; bases outside the gene matches: 11. CDR1 and CDR2 (germline): SQVTM, ANQGSEA. The CDR3 nucleotides are TGCAGCGTCCGGGACAGGCGTCGAATGGAGACCCAGTACTTC. This gives the protein CSVRDRRRMETQYF.

This clonotype was recorded once. CDR3: CASSPRTGVNSPLHF. As DNA, the CDR3 is TGTGCCAGCAGCCCGCGGACAGGAGTTAATTCACCCCTCCACTTT. V and J are TRBV7-8 and TRBJ1-6, with 7 nucleotides matching TRBD1. The CDR3 is 15 residues long. Germline lookup yields CDR1 SGHVS and CDR2 FQNEAQ. Trimming removed 5 bases from V and 6 bases from J; junction bases left unmatched: 7.

V gene TRBV28 combines with J gene TRBJ1-4; D unresolved. CDR1 and CDR2 from the germline V gene are MDHEN and SYDVKM. V lost 3 bases and J 10 bases, leaving 15 bases between the germline ends. This CDR3 has 14 amino acids. CDR3 protein: CASSFPGEVRKLFF. The CDR3 DNA reads TGTGCCAGCAGTTTCCCGGGAGAGGTCCGAAAACTGTTTTTT.

This clonotype was observed a handful of times. This chain connects TRBV7-9 to TRBJ2-5, with a weak D call TRBD1 (6 bases). Trimming pared 0 bases from V and 4 bases from J, leaving 9 bases between. This CDR3 has 14 amino acids. Germline CDR1 reads SEHNR; CDR2 reads FQNEAQ (reference sequence). CDR3 in amino acids: CASSLAPRGETQYF. For the CDR3, the DNA is TGTGCCAGCAGCTTAGCTCCCAGGGGAGAGACCCAGTACTTC.

Regarding this clonotype: At one of its ends the junction is not consistent with the germline gene, which may arise from a read error. The CDR3 nucleotides read TGCGCCAGCAGCTTGTTAGTATCGACACCCAAGTACTTC. Protein product: CASSLLVSTPKYF. The V and J genes are TRBV5-8 and TRBJ2-7; no reliable D call. The CDR3 contains 13 residues. CDR1 and CDR2 (germline): SGHTS, YDEGEE.

The CDR3 DNA is TGTGCCAGCAGCTTGGGAGCCGCAGGGCAAATGGGAAACACCATATATTTT. Its protein is CASSLGAAGQMGNTIYF. J is TRBJ1-3 and V is TRBV5-8; tentatively, D is TRBD1 (5 bases). This CDR3 contains 17 residues. The V gene's germline CDR1 is SGHTS and CDR2 YDEGEE. The V end was cut by 0 bases, the J end by 4 bases, with 17 bases between.

The chain joins TRBV7-3 to TRBJ1-2; tentative D call: TRBD1 (6 bases). Looked up from germline, CDR1 is SGHTA and CDR2 is FQGTGA. This CDR3 is built from 15 residues. The germline V and J ends were trimmed by 1 base and 4 bases, with 13 bases remaining between them. CDR3 sequence: CASSLRAGDSYGYTF. As DNA, the CDR3 is TGTGCCAGCAGCTTAAGGGCAGGGGACTCCTATGGCTACACCTTC.

Here the CDR3 reads CATSDPGGDKNIQYF. DNA for the CDR3: TGTGCCACCAGTGATCCAGGGGGCGACAAAAACATTCAGTACTTC. This rearrangement joins TRBV24-1 to TRBJ2-7, with TRBD1 matching 8 bases. Near its end, the DNA agrees better with TRBJ2-4, so the J call may be wrong. This CDR3 is built from 15 residues. CDR1 and CDR2 (germline): KGHDR, SFDVKD.

This clonotype was detected a few times. The J gene is TRBJ2-7, the V gene TRBV7-9; TRBD2 matches 7 bases. J gave up 4 bases and V 4 bases, and 13 bases lay outside the gene matches. The length of the CDR3 is 16 residues. Germline-derived CDR1 and CDR2 are SEHNR and FQNEAQ (reference sequence). The CDR3 spells CASSSSGLAVGYEQYF. CDR3 coding DNA: TGTGCCAGCAGCTCGTCGGGCCTAGCGGTTGGGTACGAGCAGTACTTC.

The CDR3 protein is CSVRPTGGSAYEQYF. The DNA of the CDR3 is TGCAGCGTGCGCCCAACAGGGGGGTCGGCCTACGAGCAGTACTTC. The genes are TRBV29-1 and TRBJ2-7, with 8 bases that match TRBD1. The V and J ends lost 6 bases and 2 bases, in that order; junction bases with no gene match: 12. The CDR3 is 15 amino acids. In germline, CDR1 is SQVTM, CDR2 ANQGSEA.

The chain combines TRBV19 with TRBJ2-5; D not certain. The germline V and J ends were trimmed by 4 bases and 2 bases, with 8 bases remaining between them. The germline CDR1 and CDR2 sequences are LNHDA and SQIVND (reference sequence). The CDR3 has 13 residues. The CDR3 DNA reads TGTGCCAGTAGTAGGGGAATTCAAGAGACCCAGTACTTC. Protein product: CASSRGIQETQYF.

In this sample, this clonotype turned up once. The conserved closing phenylalanine or tryptophan is absent in this CDR3, likely reflecting a read error. No DNA is shown, since the ends of the CDR3 on it are uncertain; the CDR3 is the one TCRdb lists. The rearrangement joins TRBV20-1 to TRBJ1-2. The germline CDR1 and CDR2 sequences are DFQATT and SNEGSKA (reference sequence). The CDR3 comprises 10 residues, both ends counted. CDR3 residues: CSARDQEVHG.